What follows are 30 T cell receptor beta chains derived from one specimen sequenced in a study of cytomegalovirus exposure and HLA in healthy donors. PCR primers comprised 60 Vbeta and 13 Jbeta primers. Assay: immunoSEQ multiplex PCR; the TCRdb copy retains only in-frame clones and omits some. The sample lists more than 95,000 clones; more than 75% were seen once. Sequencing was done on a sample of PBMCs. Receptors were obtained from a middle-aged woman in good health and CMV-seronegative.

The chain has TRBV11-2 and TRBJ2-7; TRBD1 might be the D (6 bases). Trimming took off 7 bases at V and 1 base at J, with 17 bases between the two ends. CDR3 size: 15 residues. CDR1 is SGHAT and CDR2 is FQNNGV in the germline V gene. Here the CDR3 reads CASTRIGTPSYEQYF. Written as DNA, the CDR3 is TGTGCCAGCACCAGAATCGGGACACCTTCCTACGAGCAGTACTTC.

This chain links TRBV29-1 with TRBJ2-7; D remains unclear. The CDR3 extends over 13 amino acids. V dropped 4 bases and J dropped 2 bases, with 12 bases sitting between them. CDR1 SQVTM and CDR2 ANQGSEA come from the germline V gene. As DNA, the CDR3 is TGCAGCGTTGGCGGTAACAAAGCCTACGAGCAGTACTTC. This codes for CSVGGNKAYEQYF.

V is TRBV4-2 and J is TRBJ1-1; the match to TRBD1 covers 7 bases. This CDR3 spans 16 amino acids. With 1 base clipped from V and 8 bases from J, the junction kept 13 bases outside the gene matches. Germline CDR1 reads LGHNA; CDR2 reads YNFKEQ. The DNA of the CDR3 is TGTGCCAGCAGCCAAGCCGGCGGGGACAGTTCTTGGGAAGCTTTCTTT. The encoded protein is CASSQAGGDSSWEAFF.

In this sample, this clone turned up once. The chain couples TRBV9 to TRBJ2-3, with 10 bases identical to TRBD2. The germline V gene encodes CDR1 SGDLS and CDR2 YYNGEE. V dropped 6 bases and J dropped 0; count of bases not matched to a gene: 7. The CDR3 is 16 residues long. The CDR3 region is CASTQRGGVSTDTQYF. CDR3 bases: TGTGCCAGCACCCAGCGGGGGGGAGTTAGCACAGATACGCAGTATTTT.

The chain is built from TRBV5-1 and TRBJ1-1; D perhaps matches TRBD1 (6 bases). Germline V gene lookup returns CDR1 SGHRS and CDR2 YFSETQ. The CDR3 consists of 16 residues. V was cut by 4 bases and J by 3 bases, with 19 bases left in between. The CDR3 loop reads CASSLGWTAIYTEAFF. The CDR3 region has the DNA TGCGCCAGCAGCCTCGGTTGGACAGCGATCTACACTGAAGCTTTCTTT.

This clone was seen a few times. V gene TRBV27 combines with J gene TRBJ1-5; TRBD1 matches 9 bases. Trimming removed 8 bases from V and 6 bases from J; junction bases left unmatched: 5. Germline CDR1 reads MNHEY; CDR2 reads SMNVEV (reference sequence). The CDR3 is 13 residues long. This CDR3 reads CASGRQGGQPQHF. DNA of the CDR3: TGTGCCAGCGGTCGACAGGGGGGTCAGCCCCAGCATTTT.

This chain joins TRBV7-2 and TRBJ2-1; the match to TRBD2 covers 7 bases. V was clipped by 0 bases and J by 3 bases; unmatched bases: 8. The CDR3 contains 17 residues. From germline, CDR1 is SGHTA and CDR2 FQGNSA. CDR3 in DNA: TGTGCCAGCAGCTTAGCGGTCGCACTAGCGAGCTACAATGAGCAGTTCTTC. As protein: CASSLAVALASYNEQFF.

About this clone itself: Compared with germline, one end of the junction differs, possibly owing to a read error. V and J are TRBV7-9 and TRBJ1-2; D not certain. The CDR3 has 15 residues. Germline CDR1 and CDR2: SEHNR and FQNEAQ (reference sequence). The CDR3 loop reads CSSSLVEANHYGYTF. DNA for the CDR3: TGTTCCAGCAGCCTAGTGGAGGCGAACCACTATGGCTACACCTTC.

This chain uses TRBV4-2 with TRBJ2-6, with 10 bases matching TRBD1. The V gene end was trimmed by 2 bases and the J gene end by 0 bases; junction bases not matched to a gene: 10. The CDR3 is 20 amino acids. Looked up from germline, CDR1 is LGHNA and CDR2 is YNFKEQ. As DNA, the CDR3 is TGTGCCAGCAGCCAAATAAAGACAGGGGGCTCCTACTCTGGGGCCAACGTCCTGACTTTC. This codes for CASSQIKTGGSYSGANVLTF.

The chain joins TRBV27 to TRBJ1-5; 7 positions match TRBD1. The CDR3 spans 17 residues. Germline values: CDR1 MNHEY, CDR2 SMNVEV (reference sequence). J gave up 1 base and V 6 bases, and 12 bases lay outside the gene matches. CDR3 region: CASRPRTGATSNQPQHF. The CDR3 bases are TGTGCCAGCAGACCACGAACAGGGGCGACGAGCAATCAGCCCCAGCATTTT.

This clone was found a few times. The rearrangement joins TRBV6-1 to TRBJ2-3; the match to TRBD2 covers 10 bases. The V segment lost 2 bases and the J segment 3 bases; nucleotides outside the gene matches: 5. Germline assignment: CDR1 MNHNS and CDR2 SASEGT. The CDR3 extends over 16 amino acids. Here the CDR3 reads CASSEQSGRATDTQYF. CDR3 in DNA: TGTGCCAGCAGTGAACAAAGCGGGAGGGCGACAGATACGCAGTATTTT.

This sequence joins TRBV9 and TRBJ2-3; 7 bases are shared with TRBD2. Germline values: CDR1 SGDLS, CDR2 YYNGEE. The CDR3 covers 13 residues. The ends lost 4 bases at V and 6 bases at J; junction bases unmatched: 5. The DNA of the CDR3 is TGTGCCAGCAGCATGGGAGGGTGGGATACGCAGTATTTT. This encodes CASSMGGWDTQYF.

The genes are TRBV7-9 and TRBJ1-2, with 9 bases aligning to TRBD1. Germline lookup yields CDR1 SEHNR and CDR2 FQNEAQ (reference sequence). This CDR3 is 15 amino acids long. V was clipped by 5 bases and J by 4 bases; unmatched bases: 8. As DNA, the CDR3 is TGTGCCAGCAGCACTTCCGGGACAGGGTTCTATGGCTACACCTTC. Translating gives CASSTSGTGFYGYTF.

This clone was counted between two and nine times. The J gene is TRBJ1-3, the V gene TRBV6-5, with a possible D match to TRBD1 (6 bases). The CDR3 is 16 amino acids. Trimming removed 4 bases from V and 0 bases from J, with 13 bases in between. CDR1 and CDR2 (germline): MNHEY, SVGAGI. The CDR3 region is CASSLNRVSSGNTIYF. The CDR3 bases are TGTGCCAGCAGTTTGAACAGGGTGAGCTCTGGAAACACCATATATTTT.

The CDR3 nucleotides are TGTGCCAGCAGCCTGGATAGTGGGCCTGAAGCTTTCTTT. Its translation is CASSLDSGPEAFF. The gene calls are TRBV7-2 and TRBJ1-1, with D unclear. CDR1 is SGHTA and CDR2 is FQGNSA in the germline V gene. The CDR3 contains 13 residues. The V end lost 5 bases, the J end lost 6 bases, and 13 bases lay between the germline ends.

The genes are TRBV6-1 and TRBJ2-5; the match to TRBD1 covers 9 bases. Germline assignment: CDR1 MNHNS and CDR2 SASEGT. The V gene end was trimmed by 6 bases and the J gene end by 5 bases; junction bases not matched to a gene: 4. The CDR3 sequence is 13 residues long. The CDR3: CASSADRGETQYF. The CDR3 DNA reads TGTGCCAGCAGCGCAGACAGGGGGGAGACCCAGTACTTC.

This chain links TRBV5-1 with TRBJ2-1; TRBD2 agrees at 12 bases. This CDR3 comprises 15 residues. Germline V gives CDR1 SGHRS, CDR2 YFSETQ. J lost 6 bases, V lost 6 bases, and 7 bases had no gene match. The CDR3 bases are TGCGCCAGCACCACGACTAGCGGGAGAGTCAATGAGCAGTTCTTC. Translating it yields CASTTTSGRVNEQFF.

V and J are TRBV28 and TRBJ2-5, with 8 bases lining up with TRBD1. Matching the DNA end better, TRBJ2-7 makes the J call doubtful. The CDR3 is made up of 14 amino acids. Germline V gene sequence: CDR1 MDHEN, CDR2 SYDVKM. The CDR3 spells CASSFFGQGYEQYF. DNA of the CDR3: TGTGCCAGCAGTTTTTTTGGACAGGGCTACGAGCAGTACTTC.

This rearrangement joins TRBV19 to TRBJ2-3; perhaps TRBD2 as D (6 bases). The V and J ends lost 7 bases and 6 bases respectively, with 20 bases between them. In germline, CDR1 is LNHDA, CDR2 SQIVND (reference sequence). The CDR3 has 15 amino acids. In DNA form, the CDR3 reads TGTGCCAGTAAGGGGCTAGCGCAATTTAGGGATACGCAGTATTTT. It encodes CASKGLAQFRDTQYF.

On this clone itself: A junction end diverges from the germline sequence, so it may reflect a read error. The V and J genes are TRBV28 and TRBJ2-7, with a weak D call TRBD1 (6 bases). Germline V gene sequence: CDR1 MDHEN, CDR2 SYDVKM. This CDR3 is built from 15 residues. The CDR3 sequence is CASSFEAGEPYGQYF. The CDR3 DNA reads TGTGCCAGCAGTTTTGAGGCAGGGGAACCCTACGGGCAGTACTTC.

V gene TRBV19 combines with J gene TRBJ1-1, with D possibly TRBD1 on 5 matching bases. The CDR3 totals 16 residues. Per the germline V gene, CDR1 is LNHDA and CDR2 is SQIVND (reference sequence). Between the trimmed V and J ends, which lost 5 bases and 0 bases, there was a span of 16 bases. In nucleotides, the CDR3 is TGTGCCAGTAGTTCGACAGTCCTTCGAATGAACACTGAAGCTTTCTTT. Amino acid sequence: CASSSTVLRMNTEAFF. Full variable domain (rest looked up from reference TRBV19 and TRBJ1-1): DGGITQSPKYLFRKEGQNVTLSCEQNLNHDAMYWYRQDPGQGLRLIYYSQIVNDFQKGDIAEGYSVSREKKESFPLTVTSAQKNPTAFYLCASSSTVLRMNTEAFFGQGTRLTVV.

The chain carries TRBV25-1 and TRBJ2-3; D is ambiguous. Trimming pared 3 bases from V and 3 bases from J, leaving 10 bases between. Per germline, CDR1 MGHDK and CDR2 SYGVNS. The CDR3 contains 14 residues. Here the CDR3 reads CASSDPTRTDTQYF. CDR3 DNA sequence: TGTGCCAGCAGTGACCCTACCCGAACAGATACGCAGTATTTT.

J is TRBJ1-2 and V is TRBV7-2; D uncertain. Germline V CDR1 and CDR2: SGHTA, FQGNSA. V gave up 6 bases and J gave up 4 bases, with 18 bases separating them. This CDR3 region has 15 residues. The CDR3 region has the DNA TGTGCCAGCAGTTCAGGACCCGGACTCGGCTATGGCTACACCTTC. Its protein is CASSSGPGLGYGYTF.

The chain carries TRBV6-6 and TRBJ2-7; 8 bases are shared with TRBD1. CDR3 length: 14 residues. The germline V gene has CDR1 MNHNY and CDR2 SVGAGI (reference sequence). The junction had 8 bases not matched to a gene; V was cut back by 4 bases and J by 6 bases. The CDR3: CASSLSGQEFEQYF. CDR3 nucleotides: TGTGCCAGCAGTTTGTCGGGACAGGAATTCGAGCAGTACTTC.

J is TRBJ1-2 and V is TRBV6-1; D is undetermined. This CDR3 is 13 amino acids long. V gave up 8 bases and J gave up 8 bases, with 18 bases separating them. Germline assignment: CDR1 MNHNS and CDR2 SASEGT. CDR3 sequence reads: CASLDGPWEGYTF. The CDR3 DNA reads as TGTGCCAGCCTGGACGGACCTTGGGAGGGCTACACCTTC.

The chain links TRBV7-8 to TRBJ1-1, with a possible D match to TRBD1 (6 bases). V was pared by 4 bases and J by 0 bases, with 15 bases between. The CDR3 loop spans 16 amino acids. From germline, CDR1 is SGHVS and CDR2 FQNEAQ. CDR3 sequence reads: CASSSIVGDMNTEAFF. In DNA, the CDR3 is TGTGCCAGCAGCTCCATTGTGGGGGACATGAACACTGAAGCTTTCTTT. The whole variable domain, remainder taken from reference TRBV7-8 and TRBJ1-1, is GAGVSQSPRYKVAKRGQDVALRCDPISGHVSLFWYQQALGQGPEFLTYFQNEAQLDKSGLPSDRFFAERPEGSVSTLKIQRTQQEDSAVYLCASSSIVGDMNTEAFFGQGTRLTVV.

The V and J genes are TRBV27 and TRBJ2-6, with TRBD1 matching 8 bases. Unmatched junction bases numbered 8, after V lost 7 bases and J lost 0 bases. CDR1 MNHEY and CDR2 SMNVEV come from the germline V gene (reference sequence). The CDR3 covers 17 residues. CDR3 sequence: CASTATGAYSGANVLTF. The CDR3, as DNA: TGTGCCAGCACCGCGACAGGGGCATACTCTGGGGCCAACGTCCTGACTTTC.

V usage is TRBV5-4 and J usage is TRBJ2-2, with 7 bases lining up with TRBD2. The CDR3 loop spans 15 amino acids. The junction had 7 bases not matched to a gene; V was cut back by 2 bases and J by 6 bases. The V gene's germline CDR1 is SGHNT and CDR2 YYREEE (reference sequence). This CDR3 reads CASSLRGSGPGELFF. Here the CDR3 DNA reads TGTGCCAGCAGCTTAAGGGGTAGCGGGCCCGGGGAGCTGTTTTTT.

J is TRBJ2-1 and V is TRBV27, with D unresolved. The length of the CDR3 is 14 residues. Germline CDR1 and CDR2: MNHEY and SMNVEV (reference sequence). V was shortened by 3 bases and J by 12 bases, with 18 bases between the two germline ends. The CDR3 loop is CASSFINSVVPQFF. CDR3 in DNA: TGTGCCAGCAGTTTTATAAATTCAGTGGTACCGCAGTTCTTC.

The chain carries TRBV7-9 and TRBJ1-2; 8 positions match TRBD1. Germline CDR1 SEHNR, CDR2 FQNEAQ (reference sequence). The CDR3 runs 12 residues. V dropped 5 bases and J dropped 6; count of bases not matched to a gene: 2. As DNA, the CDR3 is TGTGCCAGCAGCCTACAGGGGGATGGCTACACCTTC. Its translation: CASSLQGDGYTF.